This TCR beta chain was retrieved from a study of cytomegalovirus exposure and HLA in healthy donors. The PCR was carried out with 60 Vbeta primers and 13 Jbeta primers. TCRdb's table, derived via immunoSEQ multiplex PCR, lists solely in-frame clones and lacks some. Of about 170,000 clones listed, less than 80% were seen once; the top ten hold approximately 0.76%. The origin of this receptor is a female donor in good health and CMV-seronegative. Sequencing input: PBMCs.

The CDR3 reads CASSDIRSGGWSPLHF. The CDR3, as DNA: TGTGCCAGCAGTGATATTAGGTCGGGGGGCTGGTCACCCCTCCACTTT. This rearrangement joins TRBV6-1 to TRBJ1-6; TRBD1 is a possible D gene (6 bases). Trimming shortened V by 3 bases and J by 10 bases, and 19 bases separated the two germline ends. Germline CDR1 and CDR2: MNHNS and SASEGT. The CDR3 is made up of 16 amino acids.